The 6 T cell receptor beta chains given below trace back to one sample, sequenced in a study of vaccination and CD4 T cells after COVID-19. The treatment here: approximately 11-day PBMC culture with coronavirus spike peptide pools or control peptides (ViraFEST assay). Sequence data for DNA of cultured CD4+ T cells were generated by the Oncomine TCR Beta short-read assay. From the PCR reads, TCRdb called clonotypes with MiXCR, one entry per CDR3 protein. The repertoire has 5,000 to 7,500 distinct CDR3 sequences, 50% to 65% of them found once; the top ten carry 22%. These receptors lack a known antigen. Specimen: CD4+ T cells from blood, cultured in vitro. The origin of the receptors is a human donor who had recovered from COVID-19.

The chain employs TRBV6-1 and TRBJ2-7, with 8 nucleotides matching TRBD1. From germline, CDR1 is MNHNS and CDR2 SASEGT. CDR3 length: 14 residues. J was trimmed by 3 bases and V by 6 bases; bases with no gene match: 7. CDR3 protein: CASRRTGIVYEQYF. In DNA, the CDR3 is TGTGCCAGCAGGCGGACAGGGATAGTCTACGAGCAGTACTTC.

The chain couples TRBV18 to TRBJ1-2; 11 positions match TRBD1. Germline V CDR1 and CDR2: KGHSH, LQKENI. The CDR3 loop spans 16 amino acids. V shed 3 bases, J shed 7 bases, and the junction held 10 bases outside the gene matches. CDR3 region: CASSPATRTGGSGYTF. CDR3 coding DNA: TGTGCCAGCTCACCGGCTACTAGGACAGGGGGCTCTGGCTACACCTTC.

The chain is built from TRBV6-1 and TRBJ1-6; 9 nucleotides match TRBD1. CDR1 is MNHNS and CDR2 is SASEGT in the germline V gene. This CDR3 has 17 amino acids. Trimming cost V 5 bases and J 7 bases; bases outside gene matches: 12. Written as DNA, the CDR3 is TGTGCCAGCAGTACATCCGGGACAGGGCTGTCGAATTCACCCCTCCACTTT. It specifies CASSTSGTGLSNSPLHF.

The chain employs TRBV23-1 and TRBJ1-1; D may be TRBD1 (5 bases). TRBV23-1 is reported as an ORF; its role is uncertain. V shed 8 bases and J shed 2 bases, with 15 bases lying between them. The CDR3 sequence is 14 residues long. The CDR3 nucleotides read TGCGCCAGCGGAACCCGAGGGGCCAACACTGAAGCTTTCTTT. Encoded protein: CASGTRGANTEAFF.

The chain links TRBV7-9 to TRBJ2-1; 13 positions match TRBD2. CDR1 SEHNR and CDR2 FQNEAQ come from the germline V gene (reference sequence). V lost 5 bases to trimming and J lost 12 bases; unmatched junction nucleotides: 7. There are 14 residues in the CDR3. This CDR3 reads CASSLGLAGSRQFF. CDR3 DNA: TGTGCCAGCAGCCTGGGACTAGCGGGGTCTCGGCAGTTCTTC.

The chain links TRBV11-3 to TRBJ2-1; D possibly corresponds to TRBD1 (6 bases). CDR1 and CDR2 (germline): SGHNT, YENEEA. The CDR3 runs 15 residues. V was cut by 5 bases and J by 1 base, with 12 bases left in between. The CDR3 is CASSPQGRSYNEQFF. The CDR3 DNA is TGTGCCAGCAGCCCCCAGGGGCGATCCTACAATGAGCAGTTCTTC.